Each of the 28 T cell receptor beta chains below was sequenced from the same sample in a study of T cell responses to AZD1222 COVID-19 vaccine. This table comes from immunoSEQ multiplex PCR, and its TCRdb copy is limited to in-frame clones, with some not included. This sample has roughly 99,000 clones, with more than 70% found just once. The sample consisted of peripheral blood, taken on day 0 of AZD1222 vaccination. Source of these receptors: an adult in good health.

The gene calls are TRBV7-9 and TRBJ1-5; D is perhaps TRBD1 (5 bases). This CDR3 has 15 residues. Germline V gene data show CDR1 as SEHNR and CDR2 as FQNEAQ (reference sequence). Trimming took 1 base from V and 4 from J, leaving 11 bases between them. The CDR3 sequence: CASSLGGTENQPQHF. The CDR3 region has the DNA TGTGCCAGCAGCTTAGGGGGGACCGAGAATCAGCCCCAGCATTTT.

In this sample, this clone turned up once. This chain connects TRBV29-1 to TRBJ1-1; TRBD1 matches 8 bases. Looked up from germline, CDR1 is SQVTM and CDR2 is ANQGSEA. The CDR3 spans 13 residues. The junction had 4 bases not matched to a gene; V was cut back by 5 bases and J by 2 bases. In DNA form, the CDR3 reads TGCAGCGTTACGGGACAGGTAAACACTGAAGCTTTCTTT. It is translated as CSVTGQVNTEAFF.

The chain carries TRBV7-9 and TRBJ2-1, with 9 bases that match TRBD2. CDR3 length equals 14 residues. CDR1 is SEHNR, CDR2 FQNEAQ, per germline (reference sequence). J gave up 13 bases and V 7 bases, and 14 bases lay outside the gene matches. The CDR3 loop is CASIFTGASGEQFF. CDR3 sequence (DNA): TGTGCCAGCATCTTTACGGGGGCTAGCGGGGAACAGTTCTTC.

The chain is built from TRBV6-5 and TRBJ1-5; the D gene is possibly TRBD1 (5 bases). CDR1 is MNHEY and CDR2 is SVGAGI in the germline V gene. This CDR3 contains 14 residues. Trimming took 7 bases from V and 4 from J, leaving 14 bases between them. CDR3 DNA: TGTGCCAGCACTCCCCCCGGGGGGAATCAGCCCCAGCATTTT. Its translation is CASTPPGGNQPQHF.

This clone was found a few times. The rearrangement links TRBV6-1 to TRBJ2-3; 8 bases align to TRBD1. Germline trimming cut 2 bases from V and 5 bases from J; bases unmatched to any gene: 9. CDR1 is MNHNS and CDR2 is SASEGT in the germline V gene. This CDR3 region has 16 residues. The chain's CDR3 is CASSERGQGARDTQYF. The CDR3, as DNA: TGTGCCAGCAGTGAACGGGGGCAGGGGGCTCGAGATACGCAGTATTTT.

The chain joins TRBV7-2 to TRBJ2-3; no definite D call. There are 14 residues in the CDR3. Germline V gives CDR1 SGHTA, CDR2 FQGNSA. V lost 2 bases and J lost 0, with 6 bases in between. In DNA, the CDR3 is TGTGCCAGCAGCTTATCGACTAGCACAGATACGCAGTATTTT. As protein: CASSLSTSTDTQYF.

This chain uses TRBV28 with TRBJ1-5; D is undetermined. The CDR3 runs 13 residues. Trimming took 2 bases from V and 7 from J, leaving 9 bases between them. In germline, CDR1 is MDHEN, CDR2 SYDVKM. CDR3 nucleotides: TGTGCCAGCAGTTTAGGGTCGGGACAGCCCCAGCATTTT. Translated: CASSLGSGQPQHF.

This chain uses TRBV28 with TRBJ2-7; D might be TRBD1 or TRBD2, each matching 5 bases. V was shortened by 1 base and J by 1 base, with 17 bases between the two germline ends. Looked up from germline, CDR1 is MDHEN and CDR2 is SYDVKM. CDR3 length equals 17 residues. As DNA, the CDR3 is TGTGCCAGCAGTTTATACTCAACCGGGACCCTATCCTACGAGCAGTACTTC. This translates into CASSLYSTGTLSYEQYF.

Written as DNA, the CDR3 is TGTGCCAGCAGCAAGGTCGCTGAAGCTTTCTTT. This sequence encodes CASSKVAEAFF. The chain couples TRBV21-1 to TRBJ1-1. TRBV21-1 is a listed pseudogene. The CDR3 consists of 11 residues.

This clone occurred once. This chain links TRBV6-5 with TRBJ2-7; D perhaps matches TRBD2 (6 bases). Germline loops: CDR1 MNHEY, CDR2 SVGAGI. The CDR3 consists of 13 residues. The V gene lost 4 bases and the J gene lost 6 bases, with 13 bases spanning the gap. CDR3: CASSSPTRREQYF. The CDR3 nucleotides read TGTGCCAGCAGTTCCCCGACTAGGCGCGAGCAGTACTTC.

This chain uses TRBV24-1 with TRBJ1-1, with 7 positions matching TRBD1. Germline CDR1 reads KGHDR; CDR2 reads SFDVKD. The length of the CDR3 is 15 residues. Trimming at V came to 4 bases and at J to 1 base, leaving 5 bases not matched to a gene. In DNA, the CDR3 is TGTGCCACCAGTGAAACAGGGGCAGCGAACACTGAAGCTTTCTTT. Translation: CATSETGAANTEAFF.

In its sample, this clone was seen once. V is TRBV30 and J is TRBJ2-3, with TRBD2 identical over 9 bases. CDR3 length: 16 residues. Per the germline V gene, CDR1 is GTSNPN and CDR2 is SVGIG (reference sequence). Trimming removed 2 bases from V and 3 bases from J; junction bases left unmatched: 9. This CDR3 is CAWSSSASGVTDTQYF. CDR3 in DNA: TGTGCCTGGAGTTCCAGCGCTAGCGGGGTAACAGATACGCAGTATTTT.

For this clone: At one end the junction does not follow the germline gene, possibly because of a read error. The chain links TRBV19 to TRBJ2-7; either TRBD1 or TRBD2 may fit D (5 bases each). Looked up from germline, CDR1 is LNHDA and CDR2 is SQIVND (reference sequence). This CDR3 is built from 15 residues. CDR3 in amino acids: CASSLDGTSSYEQYF. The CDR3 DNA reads TGTGCCAGTAGTCTAGACGGGACGAGTTCCTACGAGCAGTACTTC.

CDR3 nucleotide sequence: TGTGCCAGTAGGAACCCAGCCCAAGAGACCCAGTACTTC. Its protein product is CASRNPAQETQYF. The chain couples TRBV19 to TRBJ2-5, with D unresolved. From germline, CDR1 is LNHDA and CDR2 SQIVND (reference sequence). The CDR3 runs to 13 residues. The ends were cut back, 6 bases at V and 1 base at J, with 9 bases in the middle.

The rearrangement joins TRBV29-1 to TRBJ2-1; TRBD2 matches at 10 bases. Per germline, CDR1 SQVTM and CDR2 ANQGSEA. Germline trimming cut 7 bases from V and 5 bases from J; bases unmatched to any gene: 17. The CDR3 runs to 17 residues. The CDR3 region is CSGSGLAGVSVDNEQFF. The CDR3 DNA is TGCAGCGGCTCTGGGCTAGCGGGGGTTTCGGTAGACAATGAGCAGTTCTTC.

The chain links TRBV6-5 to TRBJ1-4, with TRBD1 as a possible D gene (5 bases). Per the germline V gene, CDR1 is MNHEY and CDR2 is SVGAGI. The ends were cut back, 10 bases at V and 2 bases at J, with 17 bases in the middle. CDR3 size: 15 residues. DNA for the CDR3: TGTGCCACGCACAGCCGACAGACTACTAATGAAAAACTGTTTTTT. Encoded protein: CATHSRQTTNEKLFF.

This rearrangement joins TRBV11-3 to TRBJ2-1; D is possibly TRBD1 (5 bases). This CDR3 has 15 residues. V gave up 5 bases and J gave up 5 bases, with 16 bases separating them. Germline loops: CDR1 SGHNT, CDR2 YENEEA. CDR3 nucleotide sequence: TGTGCCAGCAGCCCAGGGTATGAGGCGGACAATGAGCAGTTCTTC. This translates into CASSPGYEADNEQFF.

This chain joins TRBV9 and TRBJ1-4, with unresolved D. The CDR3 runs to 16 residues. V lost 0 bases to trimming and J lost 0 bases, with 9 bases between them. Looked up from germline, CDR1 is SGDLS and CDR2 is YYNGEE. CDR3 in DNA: TGTGCCAGCAGCGTAGTGTTGGCACCAACTAATGAAAAACTGTTTTTT. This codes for CASSVVLAPTNEKLFF.

The CDR3 DNA reads TGTGCCAGCAGCCGCCCCCGACAGGGCCAAGAGACCCAGTACTTC. It encodes CASSRPRQGQETQYF. This sequence joins TRBV28 and TRBJ2-5; TRBD1 matches 7 bases. V lost 6 bases to trimming and J lost 1 base; unmatched junction nucleotides: 8. The CDR3 sequence is 15 residues long. CDR1 MDHEN and CDR2 SYDVKM come from the germline V gene.

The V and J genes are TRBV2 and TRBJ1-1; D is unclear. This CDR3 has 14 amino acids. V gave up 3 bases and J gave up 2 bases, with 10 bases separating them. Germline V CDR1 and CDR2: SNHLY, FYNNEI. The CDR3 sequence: CASSEWNTNTEAFF. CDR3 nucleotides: TGTGCCAGCAGTGAGTGGAATACAAACACTGAAGCTTTCTTT.

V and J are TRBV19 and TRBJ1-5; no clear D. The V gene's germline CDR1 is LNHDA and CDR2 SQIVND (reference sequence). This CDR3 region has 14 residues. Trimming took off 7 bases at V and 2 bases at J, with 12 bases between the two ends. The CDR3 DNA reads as TGTGCCAGTACGAGGGTAGAAGGCAATCAGCCCCAGCATTTT. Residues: CASTRVEGNQPQHF.

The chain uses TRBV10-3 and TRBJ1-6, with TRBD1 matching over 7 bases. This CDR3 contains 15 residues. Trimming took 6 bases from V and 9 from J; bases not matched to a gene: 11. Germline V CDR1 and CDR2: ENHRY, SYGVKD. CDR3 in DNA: TGTGCCATCAGGGAAACACAGGGGAAGAGTTCACCCCTCCACTTT. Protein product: CAIRETQGKSSPLHF.

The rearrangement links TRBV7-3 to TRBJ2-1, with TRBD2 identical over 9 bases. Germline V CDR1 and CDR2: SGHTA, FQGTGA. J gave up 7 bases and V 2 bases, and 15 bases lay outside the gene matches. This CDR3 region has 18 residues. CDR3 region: CASSLESFGGRALNEQFF. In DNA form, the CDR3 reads TGTGCCAGCAGCTTAGAATCGTTCGGCGGGAGGGCCCTGAATGAGCAGTTCTTC.

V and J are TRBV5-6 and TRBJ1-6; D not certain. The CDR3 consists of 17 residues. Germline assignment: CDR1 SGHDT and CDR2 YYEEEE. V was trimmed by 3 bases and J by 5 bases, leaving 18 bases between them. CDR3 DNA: TGTGCCAGCAGCTACTCACAACAGACTCCCCATAATTCACCCCTCCACTTT. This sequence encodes CASSYSQQTPHNSPLHF.

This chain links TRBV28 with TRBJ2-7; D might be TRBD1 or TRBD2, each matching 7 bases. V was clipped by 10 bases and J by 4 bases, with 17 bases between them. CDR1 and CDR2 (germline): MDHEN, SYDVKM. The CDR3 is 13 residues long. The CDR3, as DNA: TGTGCCACCAGGGGGGGCGGGGCTTACGAGCAGTACTTC. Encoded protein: CATRGGGAYEQYF.

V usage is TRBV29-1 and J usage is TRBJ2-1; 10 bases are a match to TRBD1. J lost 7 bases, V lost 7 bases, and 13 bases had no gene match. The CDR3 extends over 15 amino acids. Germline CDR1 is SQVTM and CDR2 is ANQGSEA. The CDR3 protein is CSAGWGTGDGNEQFF. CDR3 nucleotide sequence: TGCAGCGCGGGATGGGGGACAGGGGATGGTAATGAGCAGTTCTTC.

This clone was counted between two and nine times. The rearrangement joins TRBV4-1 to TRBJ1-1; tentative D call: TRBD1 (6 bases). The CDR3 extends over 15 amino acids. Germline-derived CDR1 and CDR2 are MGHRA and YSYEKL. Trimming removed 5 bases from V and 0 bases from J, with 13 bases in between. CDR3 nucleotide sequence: TGCGCCAGCAGCATAGGGGGTACAATGAACACTGAAGCTTTCTTT. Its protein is CASSIGGTMNTEAFF.

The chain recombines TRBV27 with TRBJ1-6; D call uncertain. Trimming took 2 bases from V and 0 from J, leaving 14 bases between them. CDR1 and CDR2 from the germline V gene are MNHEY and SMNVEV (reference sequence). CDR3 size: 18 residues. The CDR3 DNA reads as TGTGCCAGCAGTTTACGGCCCCCCGGTTTCTCCTATAATTCACCCCTCCACTTT. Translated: CASSLRPPGFSYNSPLHF.